The 2 T cell receptor beta chains below all came from one sample that was sequenced in a study of T cells in Graves' hyperthyroidism and ophthalmopathy. RNA transcripts provided the source from which TCR beta CDR3 regions were amplified. Using the HTBI primer set, a first-round RT-PCR was run on the TCR CDR3. Each CDR3 protein gets one entry after TCRdb re-called the multiplex PCR reads with MiXCR. In the table there are 300,000 to 350,000 distinct CDR3 sequences, approximately 17% of which are singletons. Sequenced sample: blood. The receptors stem from a man aged 30 to 39 with Graves' hyperthyroidism.

This clonotype was detected many times. J is TRBJ2-1 and V is TRBV2; no reliable D call. This CDR3 comprises 14 residues. Per the germline V gene, CDR1 is SNHLY and CDR2 is FYNNEI. The V gene lost 4 bases and the J gene lost 0 bases, with 7 bases spanning the gap. The CDR3 here is CASSGMSSYNEQFF. In DNA, the CDR3 is TGTGCCAGCAGTGGAATGAGCTCCTACAATGAGCAGTTCTTC.

The gene calls are TRBV15 and TRBJ2-4, with D possibly TRBD2 on 5 matching bases. The CDR3 is 13 amino acids. Germline V lookup: CDR1 LNHNV, CDR2 YYDKDF (reference sequence). Trimming stripped 4 bases from V and 7 bases from J, with 11 bases between. The CDR3 reads CATSTGVRNIQYF. CDR3 in DNA: TGTGCCACCAGCACCGGGGTCCGGAACATTCAGTACTTC.